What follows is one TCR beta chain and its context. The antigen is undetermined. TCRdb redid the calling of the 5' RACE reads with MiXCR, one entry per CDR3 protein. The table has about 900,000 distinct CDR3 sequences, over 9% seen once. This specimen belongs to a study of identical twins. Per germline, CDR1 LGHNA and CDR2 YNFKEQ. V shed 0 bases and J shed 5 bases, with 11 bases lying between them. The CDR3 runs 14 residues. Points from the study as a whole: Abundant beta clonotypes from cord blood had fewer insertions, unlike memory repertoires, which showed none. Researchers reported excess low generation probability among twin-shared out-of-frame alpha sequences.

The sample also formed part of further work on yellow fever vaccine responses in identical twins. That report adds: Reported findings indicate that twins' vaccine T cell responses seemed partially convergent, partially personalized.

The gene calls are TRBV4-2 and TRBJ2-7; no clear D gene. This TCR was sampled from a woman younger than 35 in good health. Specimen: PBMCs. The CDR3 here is CASSQDPTADEQYF. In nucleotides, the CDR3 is TGTGCCAGCAGCCAAGATCCCACGGCGGACGAGCAGTACTTC.